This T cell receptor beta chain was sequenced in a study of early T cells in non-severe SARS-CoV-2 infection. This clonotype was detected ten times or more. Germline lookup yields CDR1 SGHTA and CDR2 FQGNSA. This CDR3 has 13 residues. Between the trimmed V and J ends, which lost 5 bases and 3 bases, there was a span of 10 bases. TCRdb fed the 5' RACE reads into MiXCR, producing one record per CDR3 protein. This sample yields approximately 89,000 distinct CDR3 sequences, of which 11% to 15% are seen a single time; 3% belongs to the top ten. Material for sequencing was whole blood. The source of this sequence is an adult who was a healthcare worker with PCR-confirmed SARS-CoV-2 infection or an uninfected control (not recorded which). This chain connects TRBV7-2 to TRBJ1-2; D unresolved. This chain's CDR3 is CASSRASHYGYTF. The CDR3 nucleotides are TGTGCCAGCAGCCGGGCCTCACACTATGGCTACACCTTC.